This TCR beta chain was documented in a study of CD8+CD57+ T cells in acquired aplastic anemia. Looking at the study overall: Roughly 10.8 million reads were obtained on average for healthy donor CD4+ cells. Findings and limits, study-wide: Significant differences in CD8+ Simpson's diversity were not observed between patients and controls.

In regard to this clonotype: The antigen is not known. This likely comes from a read error, as the CDR3 has no conserved phenylalanine or tryptophan at its end. The DNA is left out, because the CDR3 cannot be placed on it with certainty; the CDR3 is given as TCRdb lists it.

Genomic DNA, the template, was used for profiling of the TCR beta VDJ and CDR3. TCRdb re-called the reads with MiXCR, one entry per CDR3 protein. The sample holds over 150,000 distinct CDR3 sequences, roughly half seen once. This clonotype was sampled from a human donor in good health, serving as a control. The sequencing input was sorted CD4+, CD8+, or CD8+CD57+ T cells (not recorded which) from PBMCs.

The CDR3 reads CASSLKRTS. The chain links TRBV7-9 to TRBJ2-5; the table's D call, TRBD2, has no DNA check behind it. The CDR3 has 9 amino acids, counting both end residues. Germline values: CDR1 SEHNR, CDR2 FQNEAQ (reference sequence).